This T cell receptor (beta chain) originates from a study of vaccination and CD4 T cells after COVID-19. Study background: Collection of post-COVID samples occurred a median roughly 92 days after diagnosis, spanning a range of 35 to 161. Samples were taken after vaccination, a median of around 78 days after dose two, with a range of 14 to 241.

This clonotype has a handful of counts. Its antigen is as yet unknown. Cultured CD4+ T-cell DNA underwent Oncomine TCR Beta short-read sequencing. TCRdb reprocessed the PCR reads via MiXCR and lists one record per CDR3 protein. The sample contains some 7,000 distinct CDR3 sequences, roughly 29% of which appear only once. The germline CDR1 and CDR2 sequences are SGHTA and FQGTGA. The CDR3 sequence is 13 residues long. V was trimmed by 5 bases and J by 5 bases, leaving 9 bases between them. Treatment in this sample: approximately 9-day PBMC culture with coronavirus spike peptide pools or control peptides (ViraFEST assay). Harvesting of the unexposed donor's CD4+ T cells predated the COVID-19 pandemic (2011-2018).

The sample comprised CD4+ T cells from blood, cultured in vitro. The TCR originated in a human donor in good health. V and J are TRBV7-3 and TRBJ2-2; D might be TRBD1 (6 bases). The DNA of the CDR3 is TGTGCCAGCAGCGGGGGCTTGACCGGGGAGCTGTTTTTT. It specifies CASSGGLTGELFF.